The sequence of this T cell receptor beta chain was determined in a study of blood T cell repertoires in COVID-19. Per the study methods: Nucleated cell number was recorded as an estimate derived from reference gene primer amplification. The data were produced by immunoSEQ multiplex PCR, yet TCRdb's version contains in-frame clones alone and is incomplete. The DNA gave D and trimming, while V, J and clone size come from that table. The sample has 250,000 to 350,000 clones, roughly 91% seen once. This clone appeared once. CDR3 length: 14 amino acids. V lost 0 bases and J 8 bases, leaving 11 bases between the germline ends. Germline CDR1 is SEHNR and CDR2 is FQNEAQ (reference sequence).

The rearrangement joins TRBV7-9 to TRBJ2-1; no firm D call. The receptor comes from a young man with acute or convalescent COVID-19. The sample consisted of peripheral blood. For the CDR3, the DNA is TGTGCCAGCAGCTTAGCGGTTAGCTCAGATGAGCAGTTCTTC. Encoded protein: CASSLAVSSDEQFF.